The T cell receptor beta chain described here comes from a study of neoadjuvant anti-PD-1 for oral cavity cancer. About the research overall: Patients without progression received a fourth nivolumab dose around day 43, then surgical resection on days 50-56.

Stage II-IVA oral cavity squamous cell carcinoma was new and untreated by systemic or radiation therapy. In regard to this clone: The antigen is not known.

Sequencing was performed with immunoSEQ multiplex PCR; in TCRdb, only in-frame clones are kept and a portion is missing. This table has more than 7,000 clones, about 60% appearing once. Whole-study results and caveats: Treg/Th17 ratio rose with pretreatment blood and fell with post-treatment tumor TCRbeta clonality.

The germline CDR1 and CDR2 sequences are GTSNPN and SVGIG (reference sequence). This CDR3 has 12 residues. V lost 0 bases, J lost 4 bases, and 6 bases lay in between. V gene TRBV30 combines with J gene TRBJ1-1, with TRBD1 as a possible D gene (5 bases). This sample comprised tumor tissue, obtained before nivolumab (anti-PD-1) treatment. The TCR sequence derives from a person between 40 and 85 years old with oral cavity squamous cell carcinoma. The CDR3 nucleotides are TGTGCCTGGAGTGTACAGGTCACTGAAGCTTTCTTT. Its protein product is CAWSVQVTEAFF.